This T cell receptor (beta chain) is from a study of CD8 T cells in ankylosing spondylitis. Findings of the study overall: According to the report, clones linked to the disease were significantly enriched in matched synovial fluid samples taken from ankylosing spondylitis patients. What appeared characteristic of ankylosing spondylitis blood was a TCR beta motif of about eight highly homologous variants.

As to this clonotype: Antigen: not known.

TCRdb analysed the 5' RACE reads with MiXCR anew, one entry per CDR3 protein. The sample yields fewer than 450,000 distinct CDR3 sequences, approximately 17% seen once. The CDR3 runs 14 residues. Trimming removed 2 bases from V and 6 bases from J; junction bases left unmatched: 6. Germline CDR1 is SGHDT and CDR2 is YYEEEE. The chain carries TRBV5-6 and TRBJ2-7, with TRBD1 matching over 9 bases. This clonotype was sampled from a male donor with ankylosing spondylitis. The sample taken for sequencing was blood, either unsorted or a sorted T cell fraction (not recorded which). As DNA, the CDR3 is TGTGCCAGCAGCTTCCGGGACAGGGCCCTCGAGCAGTACTTC. Protein sequence: CASSFRDRALEQYF.